The 21 T cell receptor beta chains reported below all come from one sample, sequenced in a study of tumor-infiltrating lymphocytes in primary liver carcinoma. A constant-region primer primed TCR beta cDNA synthesis from around 500 ng of total RNA. Libraries covering TCR beta were generated through three nested multiplex PCR rounds (using a slightly modified ARM-PCR). A C-beta reverse primer and TRBV1-TRBV30 forward primers served in each of the first two PCR rounds, at approximately 10 cycles apiece. A single record per CDR3 protein comes from TCRdb applying MiXCR to the multiplex PCR reads. The top ten clones hold 9% of a sample with 320,000 or so distinct CDR3 sequences, approximately 65% of them seen once. Unsorted whole blood yielded blood RNA, and germline DNA was extracted as well. The sequenced material came from peripheral blood. The receptors were sampled from a man aged 35-49 years with primary liver carcinoma and hepatitis B virus infection.

Concerning this clonotype itself: Since a much larger clone is just one base distant, this may be a read error. Here the CDR3 DNA reads TGCAGCGCCATAATGACGTCCTCTTGGGCCAACGTCCTGACTTTC. Translated, it gives CSAIMTSSWANVLTF. This chain uses TRBV29-1 with TRBJ2-6; D remains ambiguous. The germline gives CDR1 SQVTM, CDR2 ANQGSEA. There are 15 residues in the CDR3.

About this clonotype: A much larger clone differs by one base, so this may be a read error. This chain connects TRBV6-5 to TRBJ1-1; TRBD1 matches 9 bases. With 11 bases clipped from V and 5 bases from J, the junction kept 12 bases outside the gene matches. Germline V lookup: CDR1 MNHEY, CDR2 SVGAGI. This CDR3 region has 14 residues. DNA of the CDR3: TGTGCCTGCGGCTACAGGGGGCGAGGGACTGAAGCTTTCTTT. Translating gives CACGYRGRGTEAFF.

This sequence joins TRBV20-1 and TRBJ1-5; weak D call: TRBD1 (5 bases). The CDR3 covers 14 residues. The germline V and J ends were trimmed by 3 bases and 0 bases, with 9 bases remaining between them. Germline CDR1 reads DFQATT; CDR2 reads SNEGSKA (reference sequence). CDR3 in amino acids: CSASPGDSNQPQHF. The CDR3 DNA is TGCAGTGCTAGTCCGGGGGATAGCAATCAGCCCCAGCATTTT.

This clonotype was detected once. An end of the junction differs from the germline gene, which may be a read error. The rearrangement joins TRBV29-1 to TRBJ1-3; TRBD1 is a possible D gene (5 bases). This CDR3 is built from 14 residues. CDR1 and CDR2 from the germline V gene are SQVTM and ANQGSEA. CDR3 in DNA: TGCAGTGGTAAAGTAGGGACCTCTGGAGACACCATGTATTTT. Amino acid sequence: CSGKVGTSGDTMYF.

Regarding this clonotype: A much bigger clone sits one base away, suggesting this may be a read error. This chain uses TRBV29-1 with TRBJ2-1; 7 bases fit TRBD2. Germline V gene sequence: CDR1 SQVTM, CDR2 ANQGSEA. The CDR3 contains 14 residues. CDR3 nucleotide sequence: TGCGGCGGCGGGTGGGGACTACCGAGGAATGAGCAGTTCTTC. Its protein product is CGGGWGLPRNEQFF.

This chain's CDR3 is CTSSDRVPNTGELFF. CDR3 bases: TGCACTAGCAGCGACAGGGTCCCGAACACCGGGGAGCTGTTTTTT. This chain connects TRBV5-1 to TRBJ2-2; a weak D match, TRBD1 (7 bases). Germline V lookup: CDR1 SGHRS, CDR2 YFSETQ. The CDR3 is 15 amino acids.

On this clonotype itself: Possible read error: a much larger clone is one base away. The rearrangement uses TRBV6-5 and TRBJ2-7, with D perhaps TRBD2 (5 bases). CDR3 length: 15 residues. Trimming took 4 bases from V and 0 from J, leaving 13 bases between them. The germline V gene encodes CDR1 MNHEY and CDR2 SVGAGI. The CDR3 sequence is CASSSFASGSYEQYF. CDR3 coding DNA: TGTGCCAGCAGTTCCTTCGCGAGCGGCTCCTACGAGCAGTACTTC.

On this clonotype: At one boundary the junction diverges from the germline segment, which might be a read error. This rearrangement joins TRBV28 to TRBJ2-5; 8 bases line up with TRBD1. CDR1 is MDHEN and CDR2 is SYDVKM in the germline V gene. CDR3 length: 16 amino acids. CDR3: CASSLPGTGPQEAQYF. The CDR3 DNA reads TGTGCCAGCAGTTTACCCGGGACAGGTCCCCAAGAGGCCCAGTACTTC. The full variable domain, with the rest looked up from reference TRBV28 and TRBJ2-5, is DVKVTQSSRYLVKRTGEKVFLECVQDMDHENMFWYRQDPGLGLRLIYFSYDVKMKEKGDIPEGYSVSREKKERFSLILESASTNQTSMYLCASSLPGTGPQEAQYFGPGTRLLVL.

Note on this clonotype: Sequence at one end of the junction differs from germline and may be a read error. The rearrangement links TRBV6-6 to TRBJ1-2, with 9 positions matching TRBD1. There are 13 residues in the CDR3. Germline V gives CDR1 MNHNY, CDR2 SVGAGI (reference sequence). Written as DNA, the CDR3 is TGTACCAGCTGTTACGACAGGGGGGATGGCTACACCTTC. Translation gives CTSCYDRGDGYTF.

This clonotype was picked up one time. A much larger clone lies one base from this, so it may be a read error. The chain employs TRBV6-5 and TRBJ2-7; tentative D call: TRBD1 (7 bases). The CDR3 consists of 15 residues. CDR1 is MNHEY and CDR2 is SVGAGI in the germline V gene. CDR3 amino acids: CASSYSPGGFYVQYF. The DNA for the CDR3 is TGTGCCAGCAGTTACTCGCCAGGGGGGTTTTACGTGCAGTACTTC.

On this clonotype: At one end, the junction sequence differs from germline, possibly due to a read error. This chain links TRBV12-3 or TRBV12-4 with TRBJ1-1, with a possible D match to TRBD1 (5 bases). The CDR3 consists of 15 residues. This CDR3 reads CTSTSLGRSDTEAFF. The CDR3 DNA sequence: TGTACCAGCACTTCCTTGGGGCGGAGCGACACTGAAGCTTTCTTT.

Comments on this clonotype: The junction departs from germline at one end; a sequencing error may be responsible. This sequence joins TRBV5-4 and TRBJ2-1; 9 nucleotides agree with TRBD1. This CDR3 region has 13 residues. Germline V gives CDR1 SGHNT, CDR2 YYREEE (reference sequence). The CDR3, as DNA: TGTACCAGCAGACCGGACAGGGGCAATGAGCAGTTCTTC. It yields the protein CTSRPDRGNEQFF.

Points on this clonotype: A read error may produce the germline difference seen at one junction end. The chain employs TRBV5-4 and TRBJ2-3; possibly TRBD1 or TRBD2 for D (5 bases each). This CDR3 contains 16 residues. Germline V gene lookup returns CDR1 SGHNT and CDR2 YYREEE (reference sequence). The CDR3 reads CASSLGAPGSTDTRYF. CDR3 nucleotides: TGTGCCAGCAGCTTGGGGGCGCCAGGGAGCACAGATACGCGGTATTTT.

Regarding this clonotype: At one of its ends the junction is not consistent with the germline gene, which may arise from a read error. The chain uses TRBV6-1 and TRBJ2-3; D possibly corresponds to TRBD2 (6 bases). The CDR3 contains 14 residues. Per the germline V gene, CDR1 is MNHNS and CDR2 is SASEGT. In DNA form, the CDR3 reads TGCGCCAGCACTGGCGGTACTAGCACAGATGCGCAGTATTTT. This gives the protein CASTGGTSTDAQYF.

With respect to this clonotype: Relative to the germline gene, one junction end is altered; a read error may explain this. The genes are TRBV5-1 and TRBJ2-7; 8 bases match TRBD1. CDR1 and CDR2 (germline): SGHRS, YFSETQ. The CDR3 totals 15 residues. The CDR3 region is CASSGDRGFAYELYF. Written as DNA, the CDR3 is TGCGCCAGCAGCGGTGACAGGGGTTTTGCCTACGAGCTGTACTTC.

The chain links TRBV10-3 to TRBJ1-5; D uncertain. CDR1 and CDR2 from the germline V gene are ENHRY and SYGVKD. This CDR3 contains 14 residues. Between the trimmed V and J ends, which lost 5 bases and 1 base, there was a span of 9 bases. Here the CDR3 DNA reads TGTGCCATCAGTCCGCCGGGAAGCAATCAGCCCCAGCATTTT. This encodes CAISPPGSNQPQHF.

This chain links TRBV30 with TRBJ2-7; 9 nucleotides align to TRBD2. There are 15 residues in the CDR3. After removal of 4 bases from V and 0 bases from J, the junction contained 7 bases not matched to a gene. Germline CDR1 reads GTSNPN; CDR2 reads SVGIG (reference sequence). Here the CDR3 DNA reads TGTGCCTGGAAGGAGGCGGGGGGGGGCTCCTACGAGCAGTACTTC. Translating it yields CAWKEAGGGSYEQYF.

CDR3 in DNA: TGTGCCAGCAGCTCGGATATCTCACCCCTCCACTTT. Amino acid sequence: CASSSDISPLHF. The V call is TRBV7-9, the J call TRBJ1-6, with D unresolved. Germline V gives CDR1 SEHNR, CDR2 FQNEAQ (reference sequence). This CDR3 is 12 amino acids long. V dropped 4 bases and J dropped 10 bases, with 8 bases sitting between them.

This clonotype was observed a few times. The chain combines TRBV7-9 with TRBJ1-4; possibly TRBD1 for D (5 bases). Trimming removed 5 bases at V and 8 bases at J, with 15 bases between. The CDR3 sequence is 14 residues long. Germline V gives CDR1 SEHNR, CDR2 FQNEAQ (reference sequence). The DNA of the CDR3 is TGTGCCAGCAGCCCCCCCGGAGGGGCGGAAAAACTGTTTTTT. It translates to CASSPPGGAEKLFF.

About this clonotype itself: A read error is possible here, since a much larger clone lies one base away. V and J are TRBV6-5 and TRBJ2-7, with D unclear. The CDR3 is 13 amino acids. Germline CDR1 and CDR2: MNHEY and SVGAGI. The CDR3 DNA reads TGTGCCTGCAGTTCCCACCCCGACGGCGAGCAGTACTTC. Protein sequence: CACSSHPDGEQYF.

This clonotype was seen once. A single base separates this from a much larger clone, so it may be a read error. This rearrangement joins TRBV5-4 to TRBJ2-7, with unresolved D. The CDR3 loop spans 16 amino acids. In germline, CDR1 is SGHNT, CDR2 YYREEE (reference sequence). This chain's CDR3 is CASSPPPGISSYKQYF. In DNA, the CDR3 is TGTGCCAGCAGCCCTCCCCCAGGTATCAGCTCCTACAAGCAGTACTTC.